This T cell receptor beta chain was found in a study of OX40 agonist ivuxolimab in advanced cancers. Study-level findings and limits: On average, a greater number of expanded clones characterised CD8+ T cells relative to CD4+.

V shed 6 bases and J shed 3 bases, with 7 bases lying between them. Germline V gene lookup returns CDR1 DFQATT and CDR2 SNEGSKA (reference sequence). The length of the CDR3 is 11 residues. This table comes from immunoSEQ multiplex PCR, and its TCRdb copy is limited to in-frame clones, with some not included. The table includes 65,000 to 85,000 clones, about 87% detected once. Comments on this clone: Antigen unknown.

The chain combines TRBV20-1 with TRBJ2-3; D is possibly TRBD2 (5 bases). Here the sequenced sample was CD4+ or CD8+ T cells sorted from blood, taken in a trial of the OX40 agonist ivuxolimab. The origin of this receptor is an adult with an advanced solid tumor such as melanoma, head and neck, liver or kidney cancer. In DNA, the CDR3 is TGCAGTGCCCGGGGAACAGATACGCAGTATTTT. It yields the protein CSARGTDTQYF.